This T cell receptor (beta chain) was captured by sequencing in a study of cytomegalovirus exposure and HLA in healthy donors. Germline CDR1 reads SGHRS; CDR2 reads YFSETQ. The CDR3 spans 15 residues. V lost 4 bases and J lost 0, with 8 bases in between. This PCR relied on a set of 60 Vbeta primers and 13 Jbeta primers. Here immunoSEQ multiplex PCR was the method, and the copy in TCRdb shows in-frame clones only, minus some. The listing records about 87,000 clones. Findings of the study overall: According to the study, roughly 160 TCR beta chains were cytomegalovirus-associated. Data from an earlier analysis indicated that most TCR beta V segments were productive either about 87% or about 30% of the time. Under in vitro conditions, a few CMV-associated chains were confirmed as specific for CMV antigens. In a later analysis, most CMV-associated TCR beta chains appeared HLA-restricted.

Comments on this clone: The antigen is undetermined.

Sequences were obtained from PBMCs. This chain uses TRBV5-1 with TRBJ2-6, with D possibly TRBD1 on 5 matching bases. The source is a man aged 45-65 years in good health and CMV-seropositive. The CDR3 DNA sequence: TGCGCCAGCAGCATAGACAGCTCTGGGGCCAACGTCCTGACTTTC. This sequence encodes CASSIDSSGANVLTF.